Shown below are 30 T cell receptor beta chains from a single sample sequenced in a study of CD8 T cells in Susac syndrome. Random hexamers were used to reverse transcribe an amount of roughly 0.5 to 1 ug RNA. Each CDR3 protein is one row after TCRdb ran MiXCR on the immunoSEQ multiplex PCR reads. The table lists 160,000 or so distinct CDR3 sequences, about 95% of them singletons. What was sequenced was CD4+ T cells from PBMCs. These receptors were taken from a human donor with Susac syndrome.

In DNA, the CDR3 is TGTGCCAGCAGCGTTCGGGACAGCGACAATGAGCAGTTCTTC. Protein product: CASSVRDSDNEQFF. V is TRBV9 and J is TRBJ2-1; 7 positions match TRBD1. Germline loops: CDR1 SGDLS, CDR2 YYNGEE. The CDR3 spans 14 residues. The trim removed 2 bases at V and 5 bases at J, leaving 4 bases unmatched.

This chain joins TRBV10-2 and TRBJ2-7; no reliable D call. Trimming removed 6 bases at V and 6 bases at J, with 9 bases between. The CDR3 contains 11 residues. The germline gives CDR1 WSHSY, CDR2 SAAADI. Here the CDR3 DNA reads TGCGCCAGCAGGGACGATGTCGAGCAGTACTTC. This sequence encodes CASRDDVEQYF.

This sequence joins TRBV5-1 and TRBJ1-6, with D maybe TRBD1 (5 bases). The CDR3 runs to 13 residues. CDR1 is SGHRS, CDR2 YFSETQ, per germline. V was clipped by 1 base and J by 8 bases, with 7 bases between them. CDR3 DNA sequence: TGCGCCAGCAGCTTGAGGGGAGATTCACCCCTCCACTTT. It codes for CASSLRGDSPLHF.

This sequence joins TRBV9 and TRBJ2-5; 8 nucleotides line up with TRBD2. The CDR3 is made up of 16 amino acids. V shed 0 bases, J shed 5 bases, and the junction held 9 bases outside the gene matches. Germline values: CDR1 SGDLS, CDR2 YYNGEE. CDR3 nucleotides: TGTGCCAGCAGCGTAGATGTGCGGGGGGTTGGGGAGACCCAGTACTTC. Translated, it gives CASSVDVRGVGETQYF.

The J gene is TRBJ2-7, the V gene TRBV20-1, with 14 bases fitting TRBD2. This CDR3 has 15 residues. CDR1 DFQATT and CDR2 SNEGSKA come from the germline V gene (reference sequence). J lost 9 bases, V lost 6 bases, and 13 bases had no gene match. CDR3 nucleotide sequence: TGCAGTGCAGAAGACAGACTAGCGGGGGGGATGGGGCAGTACTTC. The encoded protein is CSAEDRLAGGMGQYF.

The V and J genes are TRBV3-1 and TRBJ2-6; D is perhaps TRBD1 (6 bases). The V gene's germline CDR1 is LGHDT and CDR2 YNNKEL (reference sequence). Deletions cut 4 bases from V and 3 bases from J, with 16 bases between. The CDR3 is made up of 17 amino acids. The chain's CDR3 is CASSPGTRGSGANVLTF. Here the CDR3 DNA reads TGTGCCAGCAGCCCCGGGACAAGGGGAAGTGGGGCCAACGTCCTGACTTTC.

V gene TRBV20-1 combines with J gene TRBJ2-1, with unresolved D. The CDR3 runs 8 residues. CDR1 and CDR2 (germline): DFQATT, SNEGSKA (reference sequence). V was clipped by 3 bases and J by 9 bases, with 0 bases between them. In DNA, the CDR3 is TGCAGTGCTAGTGAGCAGTTCTTC. It specifies CSASEQFF.

V and J are TRBV5-1 and TRBJ2-7; D might be TRBD1 (6 bases). The CDR3 contains 15 residues. With 4 bases removed from V and 2 bases from J, the gap between germline ends came to 16 bases. Germline CDR1 SGHRS, CDR2 YFSETQ. CDR3 protein: CASSLKTGGAYEQYF. For the CDR3, the DNA is TGCGCCAGCAGCCTGAAGACAGGTGGGGCCTACGAGCAGTACTTC.

This clonotype has just one count. V usage is TRBV20-1 and J usage is TRBJ2-1, with 7 nucleotides matching TRBD1. The J segment lost 3 bases and the V segment lost 0 bases, leaving 5 bases of the junction unmatched. The germline V gene encodes CDR1 DFQATT and CDR2 SNEGSKA (reference sequence). CDR3 length: 15 amino acids. The CDR3, as DNA: TGCAGTGCTAGAGATCTGGGGACAGACTACAATGAGCAGTTCTTC. Protein sequence: CSARDLGTDYNEQFF.

This clonotype was seen a few times. V gene TRBV12-3 or TRBV12-4 combines with J gene TRBJ2-1; D possibly matches TRBD1 or TRBD2 (5 bases each). Trimming removed 5 bases at V and 2 bases at J, with 7 bases between. This CDR3 region has 13 residues. The CDR3 reads CASSVGAYNEQFF. The CDR3, as DNA: TGTGCCAGCAGTGTGGGGGCCTACAATGAGCAGTTCTTC.

The DNA of the CDR3 is TGTGCCAGCAGCTCCAAGGCCTCTGGGGCCAACGTCCTGACTTTC. Its protein product is CASSSKASGANVLTF. This chain uses TRBV5-4 with TRBJ2-6; D gene uncertain. V shed 3 bases and J shed 0 bases, with 7 bases lying between them. CDR1 and CDR2 from the germline V gene are SGHNT and YYREEE (reference sequence). This CDR3 is 15 amino acids long.

A remark on this clonotype: One end of the junction does not line up with germline, which may come from a read error. This chain joins TRBV5-1 and TRBJ1-1; the D gene is possibly TRBD1 (5 bases). This CDR3 contains 14 residues. CDR1 is SGHRS, CDR2 YFSETQ, per germline. The CDR3 sequence is CASSLDPVGTEVFF. DNA for the CDR3: TGCGCCAGCAGCTTGGACCCGGTGGGGACTGAAGTTTTCTTT.

The chain is built from TRBV18 and TRBJ2-7, with a tentative D call TRBD2 (6 bases). CDR1 and CDR2 (germline): KGHSH, LQKENI. The V gene lost 3 bases and the J gene lost 7 bases, with 16 bases spanning the gap. The CDR3 extends over 14 amino acids. The DNA for the CDR3 is TGTGCCAGCTCACCCGACGTCGAAGGGAGGGAGCAGTACTTC. Its protein product is CASSPDVEGREQYF. Supplemented by reference TRBV18 and TRBJ2-7, the full variable domain reads NAGVMQNPRHLVRRRGQEARLRCSPMKGHSHVYWYRQLPEEGLKFMVYLQKENIIDESGMPKERFSAEFPKEGPSILRIQQVVRGDSAAYFCASSPDVEGREQYFGPGTRLTVT.

The CDR3 protein is CSVDERGTDTQYF. Here the CDR3 DNA reads TGCAGCGTTGACGAGCGGGGCACAGATACGCAGTATTTT. The rearrangement links TRBV29-1 to TRBJ2-3; D is perhaps TRBD2 (6 bases). In germline, CDR1 is SQVTM, CDR2 ANQGSEA. This CDR3 is 13 amino acids long. V lost 3 bases and J 1 base, leaving 8 bases between the germline ends.

The V gene is TRBV7-9, the J gene TRBJ2-5; no reliable D call. The germline CDR1 and CDR2 sequences are SEHNR and FQNEAQ (reference sequence). This CDR3 has 16 residues. With 7 bases removed from V and 1 base from J, the gap between germline ends came to 19 bases. The CDR3 region is CASTTSTSGLQETQYF. The CDR3 DNA follows: TGTGCCAGCACCACTTCGACCTCAGGTCTCCAAGAGACCCAGTACTTC.

This clonotype was detected only once. This rearrangement joins TRBV12-3 or TRBV12-4 to TRBJ2-4, with 9 bases aligning to TRBD1. Trimming took 5 bases from V and 10 from J; bases not matched to a gene: 12. This CDR3 contains 15 residues. The CDR3 bases are TGTGCCAGCAGTCCCAGGGACAGGGTCACACCTATTCAGTACTTC. This sequence encodes CASSPRDRVTPIQYF.

The chain recombines TRBV20-1 with TRBJ1-1; TRBD1 aligns across 8 bases. From germline, CDR1 is DFQATT and CDR2 SNEGSKA (reference sequence). The CDR3 is made up of 13 amino acids. V shed 3 bases and J 7 bases; nucleotides not matched to a gene: 7. The CDR3 region has the DNA TGCAGTGCTAGCCCCGGGACAGGCGATGAAGCTTTCTTT. Encoded protein: CSASPGTGDEAFF.

V usage is TRBV11-1 and J usage is TRBJ1-1; unclear D gene. This CDR3 comprises 14 residues. Germline CDR1 is SGHAT and CDR2 is FQDESV (reference sequence). Trimming took off 3 bases at V and 0 bases at J, with 8 bases between the two ends. This CDR3 reads CASSFDGLNTEAFF. DNA for the CDR3: TGTGCCAGCAGCTTTGATGGTTTGAACACTGAAGCTTTCTTT.

V and J are TRBV4-2 and TRBJ2-7; D could derive from TRBD1 or TRBD2 (5 bases each). V shed 4 bases and J shed 7 bases, with 14 bases lying between them. Per germline, CDR1 LGHNA and CDR2 YNFKEQ. CDR3 length: 13 residues. In DNA, the CDR3 is TGTGCCAGCAGCCCCCGGGACGCCGGGGAGCAGTACTTC. Translation gives CASSPRDAGEQYF.

The rearrangement joins TRBV10-3 to TRBJ1-1; D perhaps matches TRBD1 (6 bases). CDR3 length equals 16 residues. CDR1 is ENHRY, CDR2 SYGVKD, per germline. With 4 bases removed from V and 3 bases from J, the gap between germline ends came to 18 bases. The DNA for the CDR3 is TGTGCCATCAGTGTCAGGGGAGTGAGGGGGGACACTGAAGCTTTCTTT. It codes for CAISVRGVRGDTEAFF.

The CDR3 DNA follows: TGTGCCAGCAGTTTAGCGATTGGACAGGTTGGAGATACGCAGTATTTT. Residues: CASSLAIGQVGDTQYF. The J gene is TRBJ2-3, the V gene TRBV12-3 or TRBV12-4; 7 nucleotides match TRBD1. The CDR3 has 16 amino acids. V was pared by 0 bases and J by 5 bases, with 8 bases of the junction left unmatched.

This chain connects TRBV7-3 to TRBJ2-3; D gene ambiguous. V gave up 5 bases and J gave up 0 bases, with 9 bases separating them. Germline V CDR1 and CDR2: SGHTA, FQGTGA. This CDR3 has 14 residues. CDR3 nucleotide sequence: TGTGCCAGCAGCCCGACGGTTAGCACAGATACGCAGTATTTT. It yields the protein CASSPTVSTDTQYF.

The chain has TRBV4-1 and TRBJ2-7, with TRBD2 identical over 7 bases. J lost 0 bases, V lost 0 bases, and 8 bases had no gene match. In germline, CDR1 is MGHRA, CDR2 YSYEKL. CDR3 length: 17 amino acids. The DNA for the CDR3 is TGCGCCAGCAGCCAAGACCAGAGCGGGGCCTTCTCCTACGAGCAGTACTTC. It translates to CASSQDQSGAFSYEQYF.

The V call is TRBV3-1, the J call TRBJ2-5; 8 nucleotides agree with TRBD2. Germline V gives CDR1 LGHDT, CDR2 YNNKEL (reference sequence). The CDR3 has 18 amino acids. J was trimmed by 7 bases and V by 0 bases; bases with no gene match: 16. CDR3 in amino acids: CASSQEGEAGVNRWTQYF. In DNA, the CDR3 is TGTGCCAGCAGCCAAGAGGGGGAAGCGGGGGTCAACAGGTGGACCCAGTACTTC.

This clonotype was detected only a few times. This rearrangement joins TRBV7-2 to TRBJ2-3; 11 bases fit TRBD2. Losses at the gene ends were 5 bases for V and 2 bases for J; bases not matched to a gene: 3. Germline lookup yields CDR1 SGHTA and CDR2 FQGNSA. The CDR3 extends over 15 amino acids. For the CDR3, the DNA is TGTGCCAGCAGCCCGACTAGCGGGGCCACAGATACGCAGTATTTT. It specifies CASSPTSGATDTQYF.

This chain uses TRBV29-1 with TRBJ2-4; tentatively, D is TRBD2 (6 bases). Per the germline V gene, CDR1 is SQVTM and CDR2 is ANQGSEA. The CDR3 covers 12 residues. Trimming removed 6 bases at V and 6 bases at J, with 12 bases between. The CDR3 DNA reads TGCAGCGTCCCCTTGGGGGGAAACATTCAGTACTTC. Its translation: CSVPLGGNIQYF.

The chain links TRBV24-1 to TRBJ2-1; TRBD2 matches at 8 bases. Looked up from germline, CDR1 is KGHDR and CDR2 is SFDVKD. The CDR3 runs to 14 residues. With 10 bases clipped from V and 2 bases from J, the junction kept 6 bases outside the gene matches. The DNA of the CDR3 is TGTGCCACTCAAAGCGGGGGAGCCTACAATGAGCAGTTCTTC. This codes for CATQSGGAYNEQFF.

The genes are TRBV20-1 and TRBJ1-2; no definite D call. CDR3 length: 9 amino acids. V was clipped by 7 bases and J by 10 bases, with 10 bases between them. Per the germline V gene, CDR1 is DFQATT and CDR2 is SNEGSKA (reference sequence). CDR3 sequence (DNA): TGCAGTGAACCATGTGTCTACACCTTC. Translating it yields CSEPCVYTF.

The V call is TRBV7-2, the J call TRBJ2-5, with TRBD2 identical over 9 bases. CDR3 size: 15 residues. Germline values: CDR1 SGHTA, CDR2 FQGNSA. The V and J ends lost 5 bases and 5 bases, in that order; junction bases with no gene match: 9. In DNA form, the CDR3 reads TGTGCCAGCAGCGAAGGCGGGGGGGCCTTTGAGACCCAGTACTTC. Its protein product is CASSEGGGAFETQYF. The entire variable domain, with the rest obtained from reference TRBV7-2 and TRBJ2-5, is as follows: GAGVSQSPSNKVTEKGKDVELRCDPISGHTALYWYRQSLGQGLEFLIYFQGNSAPDKSGLPSDRFSAERTGGSVSTLTIQRTQQEDSAVYLCASSEGGGAFETQYFGPGTRLLVL.

V usage is TRBV29-1 and J usage is TRBJ2-7; 12 nucleotides align to TRBD1. The germline CDR1 and CDR2 sequences are SQVTM and ANQGSEA. The junction had 4 bases not matched to a gene; V was cut back by 6 bases and J by 4 bases. The CDR3 loop spans 13 amino acids. The CDR3 nucleotides read TGCAGCGTGGGGACAGGGGGCCTGTACGAGCAGTACTTC. Its protein product is CSVGTGGLYEQYF.